A selection of T cell receptor beta chains follows, all from one sample in a study of T cells in Graves' hyperthyroidism and ophthalmopathy. MiXCR was run by TCRdb on the multiplex PCR reads, yielding one entry per CDR3 protein. The table shows approximately 350,000 distinct CDR3 sequences, with about 16% occurring only once. What was sequenced was blood. All receptors derive from a woman aged 55-70 years with Graves' ophthalmopathy. Both conserved end residues are trimmed from each CDR3.

V | CDR3
TRBV24-1 | ATSDSSSGRGYEQF
TRBV5-1 | ASSLAVTDAGDTQY
TRBV7-8 | ASSPGQGFPTDTQY
TRBV10-3 | AISEAGHTGELF
TRBV11-2 | ASSNPGGIGGRAQGEQF
TRBV18 | ASSNGIYLHEQY
TRBV2 | ASNYDRSAYEQY
TRBV10-3 | AIRGGLGVETQY
TRBV5-1 | ASSLGGVSSDTQY
TRBV6-7 | ASSYFRQAKNTEAF
TRBV12-3/TRBV12-4 | ASSFWDSGSETQY
TRBV13 | ASSLAGPGHQQY
TRBV5-1 | ASSLGVADTQY
TRBV5-1 | ASATGGYEQY
TRBV3-1 | ASSPVRGPQETQY
TRBV6-1 | ASTTGSQPQH
TRBV6-1 | ASSRRETQY
TRBV20-1 | SASLGQGNTEAF
TRBV5-1 | ASSLERGGGEKLF
TRBV4-1 | ASSLYWGQGFNEQF
TRBV19 | ASEGSTDTQY
TRBV3-1 | ASTLKAGGMTRETQY
TRBV6-2/TRBV6-3 | ASSPTSGSKGEQF
TRBV6-1 | ASRDTLSNQPQH
TRBV27 | ASSFRAGDGYT
TRBV7-9 | ASSLVGAGGHYGYT
TRBV6-1 | ASSPYRGDTGELF
TRBV4-1 | ASSQDPVTDTQY
TRBV20-1 | SATDLDSNQPQH
TRBV12-3/TRBV12-4 | TSSNYRGTPREQY
TRBV12-3/TRBV12-4 | ASSRETGGNTEAF
TRBV7-9 | ASSPTGASSYEQY
TRBV29-1 | SVVPRRGEQF
TRBV7-6 | ASVAYTGELF
TRBV7-6 | ASSLGVWRESSYNEQF
TRBV2 | ASRELVSSYNEQF
TRBV6-1 | ATRSVDWGSYEQY
TRBV30 | AWSVVSSYEQY
TRBV7-9 | ASSLSGYPSETQY
TRBV24-1 | ATSDQGATTGELF